This T cell receptor beta chain was found in a study of T cell responses to AZD1222 COVID-19 vaccine. Method: immunoSEQ multiplex PCR; TCRdb's copy keeps in-frame clones and lacks some. The table records 100,000 to 120,000 clones, over 75% of them present only once. Study outcomes and limitations: Epitopes outside B.1.351 and B.1.1.7 mutated regions reportedly drew nearly half of spike TCRs. No repertoire was sampled before or during the peak T cell response, only after it.

V gave up 0 bases and J gave up 0 bases, with 6 bases separating them. Germline V gene sequence: CDR1 LGHNA, CDR2 YSLEER. CDR3 length: 14 amino acids. The sample holds one count of this clone. The antigen is unknown. The identical CDR3 is also encoded by other nucleotide sequences in the sample. Specimen: peripheral blood, collected on day 0 of AZD1222 vaccination. The TCR originated in an adult in good health. The chain combines TRBV4-3 with TRBJ2-7; tentatively, D is TRBD1 (6 bases). The CDR3 DNA sequence: TGCGCCAGCAGCCAAGACAGGGGCTCCTACGAGCAGTACTTC. Protein: CASSQDRGSYEQYF.